The sample holds many counts of the clone carrying this TCR beta chain. Its antigen remains unidentified. This sample is drawn from a study of read filtering for tumor transcriptome and immune sequencing. Looking at the study overall: Mean patient age was around 66 years, range about 47 to 85; 16 to 20 male, 11 to 15 female.

This library used around 400 ng RNA and molecular barcoded adaptors spanning alpha/delta and beta/gamma chains. TCRdb analysed the reads with MiXCR anew, one entry per CDR3 protein. The sample shows around 40,000 distinct CDR3 sequences, roughly an eighth of them seen only once. Broader study findings: This fraction held mixed bone marrow immune cells after CD138-negative sorting.

The germline V gene encodes CDR1 SNHLY and CDR2 FYNNEI. V gave up 6 bases and J gave up 2 bases, with 11 bases separating them. This CDR3 region has 13 residues. Source material: a population of CD138-negative cells sorted from bone marrow. The receptor's source is a donor aged 40 or older with multiple myeloma. This chain joins TRBV2 and TRBJ2-7; tentatively, D is TRBD1 (6 bases). The CDR3 bases are TGTGCCAGCAGATCTGGACAGACCTACGAGCAGTACTTC. This gives the protein CASRSGQTYEQYF.